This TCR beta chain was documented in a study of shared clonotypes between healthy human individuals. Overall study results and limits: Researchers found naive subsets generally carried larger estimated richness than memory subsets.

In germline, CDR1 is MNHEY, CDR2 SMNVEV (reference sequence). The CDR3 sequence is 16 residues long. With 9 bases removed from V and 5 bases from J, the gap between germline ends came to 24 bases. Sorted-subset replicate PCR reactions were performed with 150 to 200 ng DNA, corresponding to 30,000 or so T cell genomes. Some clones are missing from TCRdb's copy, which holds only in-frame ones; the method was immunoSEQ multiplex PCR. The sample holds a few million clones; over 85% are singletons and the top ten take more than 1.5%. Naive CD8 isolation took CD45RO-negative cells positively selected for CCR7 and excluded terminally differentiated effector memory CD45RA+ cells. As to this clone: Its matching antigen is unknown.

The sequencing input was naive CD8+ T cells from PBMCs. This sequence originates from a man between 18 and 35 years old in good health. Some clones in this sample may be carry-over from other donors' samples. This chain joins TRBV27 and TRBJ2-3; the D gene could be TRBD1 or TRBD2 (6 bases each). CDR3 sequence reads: CASCRLGAGVVDTQYF. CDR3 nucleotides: TGTGCCAGTTGCAGACTAGGGGCAGGGGTTGTAGATACGCAGTATTTT.